The sample holds a few counts of the clone carrying this T cell receptor (beta chain). Its specificity is not known. The assay was run at survey level. The method was immunoSEQ multiplex PCR; TCRdb's version includes in-frame clones alone and lacks a portion of them. The table records tens of thousands of clones, 75% of them present only once. The data derive from a study of pediatric ulcerative colitis. Study results and limitations: Compared with controls, ulcerative colitis showed greater blood-rectum clone sharing. Blood-derived T cells may be present in rectal pinch biopsies.

The J segment lost 0 bases and the V segment lost 2 bases, leaving 0 bases of the junction unmatched. This CDR3 has 14 residues. Germline CDR1 reads KGHSH; CDR2 reads LQKENI. The rectum was sampled with one to two pinch biopsies at colonoscopy. No immunosuppressive drugs were given to ulcerative colitis patients before diagnostic colonoscopy. Sequencing was done on a sample of gut tissue. This receptor was obtained from a boy aged 10-17 years with severe ulcerative colitis. The chain uses TRBV18 and TRBJ2-7; 8 bases are a match to TRBD1. CDR3 loop: CASSPGTGSYEQYF. The CDR3 coding sequence is TGTGCCAGCTCACCAGGGACAGGCTCCTACGAGCAGTACTTC.